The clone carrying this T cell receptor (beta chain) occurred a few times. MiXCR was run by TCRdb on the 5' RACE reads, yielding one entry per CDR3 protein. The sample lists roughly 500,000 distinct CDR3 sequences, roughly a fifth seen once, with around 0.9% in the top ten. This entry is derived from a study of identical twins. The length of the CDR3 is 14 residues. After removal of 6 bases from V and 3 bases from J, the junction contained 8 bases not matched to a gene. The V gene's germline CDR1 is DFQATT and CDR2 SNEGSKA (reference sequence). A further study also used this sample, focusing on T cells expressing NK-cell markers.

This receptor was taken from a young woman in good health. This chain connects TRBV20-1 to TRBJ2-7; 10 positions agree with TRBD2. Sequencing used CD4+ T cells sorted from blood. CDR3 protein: CSAALAGAFYEQYF. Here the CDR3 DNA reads TGCAGTGCCGCCCTAGCGGGGGCCTTCTACGAGCAGTACTTC.